The clone carrying this TCR beta chain was seen once. Participants were aged about 18 to 100 years, lived in about 26 US areas, and enrolled virtually. Participants reported their clinical history, and cohort assignment relied on those reports. The data originate from a study of blood T cell repertoires in COVID-19. On the study more broadly: Some COVID-19 samples were acute and others convalescent; all came from the United States, Italy and Spain. The analysed material was cDNA or gDNA that came from T cells, B-cell-depleted T cells, or PBMCs.

Trimming removed 7 bases from V and 9 bases from J; junction bases left unmatched: 13. CDR1 is KGHDR, CDR2 SFDVKD, per germline. The CDR3 extends over 16 amino acids. Some clones are missing from TCRdb's copy, which holds only in-frame ones; the method was immunoSEQ multiplex PCR. The sample has roughly 260,000 clones; approximately 90% are singletons. The material sequenced was PBMCs or T cells enriched from blood (not recorded which). This chain connects TRBV24-1 to TRBJ2-1; 11 nucleotides line up with TRBD2. The clonotype comes from a woman between 18 and 29 years old who had recovered from COVID-19. The DNA of the CDR3 is TGTGCCACCAGCTTGAGCGGAGGACTAGCGGGTTTTGAGCAGTTCTTC. Amino acid sequence: CATSLSGGLAGFEQFF.